The sequence of this T cell receptor (beta chain) was determined in a study of HIV-infected patients and healthy controls. TCRdb used MiXCR to reprocess the 5' RACE reads, holding one entry per CDR3 protein. This sample yields 65,000 to 70,000 distinct CDR3 sequences, of which roughly a sixth are seen a single time; 5.5% to 7% belongs to the top ten. Germline trimming cut 2 bases from V and 9 bases from J; bases unmatched to any gene: 13. Germline assignment: CDR1 MNHEY and CDR2 SVGAGI. The CDR3 sequence is 17 residues long. This TCR came from a human donor in good health. The chain couples TRBV6-5 to TRBJ2-1, with 10 bases fitting TRBD2. The specimen sequenced was CD4+ T cells from blood. CDR3 sequence reads: CASSYPSKLAGEGEQFF. The DNA of the CDR3 is TGTGCCAGCAGTTACCCCTCGAAGCTAGCGGGAGAGGGTGAGCAGTTCTTC.